This T cell receptor (beta chain) was profiled in a study of T cell repertoires in cytomegalovirus infection. Study-wide background: Used in the study were CMV epitopes, some recently identified and HLA-C-restricted, others well-studied and HLA-B-restricted.

TCRdb re-called the reads with MiXCR, one entry per CDR3 protein. The table has roughly 920,000 distinct CDR3 sequences, roughly 30% seen once; the top ten hold under 15%. A note on this clonotype: What it binds is unknown.

This CDR3 contains 16 residues. The V gene's germline CDR1 is MNHNY and CDR2 SVGAGI (reference sequence). The V end lost 6 bases, the J end lost 2 bases, and 17 bases lay between the germline ends. The receptor comes from a human donor in good health (CMV status not recorded). Some clones in this sample may be carry-over from other donors' samples. This material consisted of cultured CD8+ T cells from PBMCs, taken from culture after CMV antigen stimulation. The gene calls are TRBV6-6 and TRBJ1-3; TRBD1 is a possible D gene (5 bases). CDR3 residues: CASSQGEGVTGNTIYF. CDR3 bases: TGTGCCAGCAGCCAGGGTGAAGGGGTCACTGGAAACACCATATATTTT.